The rows below give T cell receptor beta chains drawn from one sample of a study of cytomegalovirus exposure and HLA in healthy donors. TCRdb keeps only in-frame clones here, not all; method: immunoSEQ multiplex PCR. The data show about 160,000 clones, about 80% seen once. The sample comprised PBMCs. All receptors derive from a woman between 50 and 59 years old in good health and CMV-seropositive. Both conserved end residues are part of each CDR3. A D gene is named only where the DNA matches it firmly. The size of a clone is reported for some rows only, either as once, few or many, or as a class for expanded clones.

d_gene,v_gene,abundance,j_gene,CDR3nt,CDR3aa
.,TRBV5-4,.,TRBJ2-4,TGTGCCAGCAGCTTGGGTGGGTGGGGGGACAGCAAAAACATTCAGTACTTC,CASSLGGWGDSKNIQYF
TRBD1,TRBV18,.,TRBJ1-1,TGTGCCAGCTCACCACCGAGGGGGCGCGTAAACACTGAAGCTTTCTTT,CASSPPRGRVNTEAFF
.,TRBV4-3,.,TRBJ2-1,TGCGCCAGCAGCCAAAGAGCGGGTTGGGGTGAGCAGTTCTTC,CASSQRAGWGEQFF
.,TRBV9,.,TRBJ1-1,TGTGCCAGCAGCGTAGGCAGGGTAATGAACACTGAAGCTTTCTTT,CASSVGRVMNTEAFF
TRBD1,TRBV11-3,.,TRBJ1-3,TGTGCCAGCAGTCGACAGGGTGGAAACACCATATATTTT,CASSRQGGNTIYF
.,TRBV9,once,TRBJ2-2,TGTGCCAGCAGCGAGGGGCGACTGAGCACCGGGGAGCTGTTTTTT,CASSEGRLSTGELFF
.,TRBV11-3,.,TRBJ2-1,TGTGCCAGCAGCGTTAGGGGGACCAACTACAATGAGCAGTTCTTC,CASSVRGTNYNEQFF
TRBD1,TRBV5-1,once,TRBJ2-5,TGCGCCAGCAGCTCGGGCAGGGGGTTTCAAGAGACCCAGTACTTC,CASSSGRGFQETQYF
.,TRBV5-1,few,TRBJ1-5,TGCGCCAGCAGCTTGGATGGCGGGAATCAGCCCCAGCATTTT,CASSLDGGNQPQHF
TRBD1,TRBV28,.,TRBJ1-1,TGTGCCAGCAGTTCCTCAGGGGGGAAGACTGAAGCTTTCTTT,CASSSSGGKTEAFF
TRBD1,TRBV19,.,TRBJ1-5,TGTGCCAGTAGTCGACAGGGGCGTAGATATATGGGCAATCAGCCCCAGCATTTT,CASSRQGRRYMGNQPQHF
.,TRBV9,once,TRBJ1-5,TGTGCCAGCAGCGTAGAAGCAGGGAGCAATCAGCCCCAGCATTTT,CASSVEAGSNQPQHF
TRBD1,TRBV5-4,.,TRBJ2-7,TGTGCCAGCAGCAGGGACAGTTTTCTCGAGCAGTACTTC,CASSRDSFLEQYF
TRBD2,TRBV28,.,TRBJ2-1,TGTGCCAGCACCACGTCGGGGCTAGCGGGAGTCAATGAGCAGTTCTTC,CASTTSGLAGVNEQFF
TRBD1,TRBV6-6,.,TRBJ2-7,TGTGCCAGCAGCCAACAGGGGCCGGGGTACGAGCAGTACTTC,CASSQQGPGYEQYF
.,TRBV6-1,.,TRBJ2-7,TGTGCCAGCAGTGAAAGCCCGGGGTACGAGCAGTACTTC,CASSESPGYEQYF
TRBD2,TRBV5-1,.,TRBJ2-5,TGCGCCAGCAGCTTATCGACTAGCGGGGGGGAAGAGACCCAGTACTTC,CASSLSTSGGEETQYF
.,TRBV10-3,.,TRBJ2-2,TGTGCCATCGCTTCGAACAGGGAGAACACCGGGGAGCTGTTTTTT,CAIASNRENTGELFF
.,TRBV6-5,few,TRBJ2-7,TGTGCCAGCAGCTACCTAGGGGGGGGAACCTACGAGCAGTACTTC,CASSYLGGGTYEQYF
.,TRBV5-1,.,TRBJ2-5,TGCGCCAGCAGCTTGAGACAGTTCCAAGAGACCCAGTACTTC,CASSLRQFQETQYF
TRBD1,TRBV25-1,few,TRBJ1-2,TGTGCCAGCAGTGACCCCGGGACAGGGGCTTTCTATGGCTACACCTTC,CASSDPGTGAFYGYTF
.,TRBV28,.,TRBJ1-6,TGTGCCAGCAGTCCTCGGGCAGGGTACTCACCCCTCCACTTT,CASSPRAGYSPLHF
TRBD1,TRBV7-9,few,TRBJ1-6,TGTGCCAGCAGCTTGGAGACAGGGTCTAATTCACCCCTCCACTTT,CASSLETGSNSPLHF
.,TRBV6-5,few,TRBJ1-2,TGTGCCAGCAGACGGGACTCCTATGGCTACACCTTC,CASRRDSYGYTF
.,TRBV18,.,TRBJ1-1,TGTGCCAGCTCACCCGCACAGGACACTGAAGCTTTCTTT,CASSPAQDTEAFF
.,TRBV5-1,.,TRBJ1-1,TGCGCCAGCTCCCAACAGGGTTCGAACACTGAAGCTTTCTTT,CASSQQGSNTEAFF
TRBD1,TRBV11-1,.,TRBJ1-5,TGTGCCAGCAGGCACACGAAACAGGGGATTCCACACAATCAGCCCCAGCATTTT,CASRHTKQGIPHNQPQHF
.,TRBV27,.,TRBJ2-2,TGTGCCAGCAGTCCCCCCCCTTATCGGGACACCGGGGAGCTGTTTTTT,CASSPPPYRDTGELFF
.,TRBV7-2,once,TRBJ2-3,TGTGCCAGCAGCCATCGAAGAGGGATGAGCGCAGATACGCAGTATTTT,CASSHRRGMSADTQYF
TRBD1,TRBV18,once,TRBJ1-1,TGTGCCAGCTCACTAGACAGGGTGAACACTGAAGCTTTCTTT,CASSLDRVNTEAFF
.,TRBV2,.,TRBJ1-6,TGTGCCAGCATGGTTGAGAATTCACCCCTCCACTTT,CASMVENSPLHF
.,TRBV9,.,TRBJ2-7,TGTGCCAGCAGCGTAGCTACCGGACAGTCCTACGAGCAGTACTTC,CASSVATGQSYEQYF
TRBD1,TRBV2,once,TRBJ2-1,TGTGCCAGCAGTGGGGACAGGGGACCAAGTGAGCAGTTCTTC,CASSGDRGPSEQFF
TRBD1,TRBV10-3,.,TRBJ2-7,TGTGCCACCCTGGCCCGACAGGGAATCTACGAGCAGTACTTC,CATLARQGIYEQYF
.,TRBV15,.,TRBJ2-7,TGTGCCACCAGCAGACCTCCAGCCTACGAGCAGTACTTC,CATSRPPAYEQYF
.,TRBV19,.,TRBJ1-5,TGTGCCAGTATTCCTCGAGGGGACAACCTGGGCGATCAGCCCCAGCATTTT,CASIPRGDNLGDQPQHF
TRBD1,TRBV28,few,TRBJ2-4,TGTGCCAGCAGTCCGGGACAGATAGCCAAAAACATTCAGTACTTC,CASSPGQIAKNIQYF
.,TRBV10-1,.,TRBJ1-6,TGCGCGAGAGAGGAGGGGCTAAATAATTCACCCCTCCACTTT,CAREEGLNNSPLHF
.,TRBV11-2,.,TRBJ1-6,TGTGCCAGCAGCCCCACAAGCGTGAATTCACCCCTCCACTTT,CASSPTSVNSPLHF